One sample yielded the 15 T cell receptor beta chains listed below, sequenced in a study of tumor-infiltrating lymphocytes in primary liver carcinoma. Germline DNA was also extracted, and blood RNA was taken from unsorted whole blood. With a constant-region primer, TCR beta cDNA was made from 450 to 650 ng of total RNA. Three rounds of nested multiplex PCR with slightly modified ARM-PCR produced TCR beta libraries. Amplification in the first two PCR rounds was performed using TRBV1-TRBV30 forward primers and a C-beta reverse primer for 10 cycles each. One entry per CDR3 protein results from TCRdb running MiXCR on the multiplex PCR reads. The data show 300,000 to 400,000 distinct CDR3 sequences, about 62% seen once. The specimen was peripheral blood. The receptors originated from a man between 35 and 55 years old with primary liver carcinoma and hepatitis B virus infection.

With respect to this clonotype: The CDR3 does not close with the conserved phenylalanine or tryptophan, likely indicating a read error. The J gene is TRBJ2-3, the V gene TRBV5-1, with D unclear. The CDR3 has 15 residues. Trimming removed 2 bases from V and 0 bases from J, with 10 bases in between. Germline CDR1 reads SGHRS; CDR2 reads YFSETQ. This chain's CDR3 is CASSLSPSSTDTQYL. The CDR3 nucleotides are TGCGCCAGCAGCTTAAGCCCCTCAAGCACAGATACGCAGTATCTT.

This clonotype showed up just once. A much larger clone sits a single nucleotide away, making a read error possible. Lacking the conserved final phenylalanine or tryptophan, this CDR3 likely reflects a read error. The J gene is TRBJ2-7, the V gene TRBV29-1; no reliable D call. V was trimmed by 2 bases and J by 5 bases, leaving 13 bases between them. Germline CDR1 and CDR2: SQVTM and ANQGSEA. This CDR3 spans 13 amino acids. The CDR3 loop is CSVESQASDEQYL. The DNA of the CDR3 is TGCAGCGTTGAAAGTCAGGCAAGCGACGAGCAGTACTTA.

On this clonotype itself: One junction end does not reproduce the germline sequence, and a read error may be involved. The CDR3 loop is CASTKTGANVPTF. In DNA, the CDR3 is TGTGCCAGCACTAAGACTGGGGCCAACGTCCCGACTTTC. The V gene is TRBV7-9, the J gene TRBJ2-6; a possible D gene is TRBD1 (5 bases). Per germline, CDR1 SEHNR and CDR2 FQNEAQ (reference sequence). The length of the CDR3 is 13 residues.

V is TRBV6-5 and J is TRBJ2-1; 8 nucleotides align to TRBD1. J gave up 13 bases and V 6 bases, and 14 bases lay outside the gene matches. Germline V CDR1 and CDR2: MNHEY, SVGAGI. This CDR3 is built from 14 residues. CDR3 loop: CASSLRDRPLDQFF. CDR3 DNA sequence: TGTGCCAGCAGCCTGCGGGACAGGCCCTTAGATCAGTTCTTC.

J is TRBJ2-7 and V is TRBV11-1; D perhaps matches TRBD2 (5 bases). V gave up 1 base and J gave up 2 bases, with 12 bases separating them. The CDR3 extends over 15 amino acids. Germline-derived CDR1 and CDR2 are SGHAT and FQDESV (reference sequence). The CDR3 nucleotides read TGTGCCAGCAGCTTAGGAGTAGTCGGGGCCTACGAGCAGTACTTC. Its protein is CASSLGVVGAYEQYF.

Comment on this clonotype: This may arise from a read error, as a much more abundant clone is one base away. The genes are TRBV4-2 and TRBJ2-3; D is undetermined. Trimming took 4 bases from V and 5 from J, leaving 16 bases between them. This CDR3 has 15 residues. The germline V gene encodes CDR1 LGHNA and CDR2 YNFKEQ. In DNA, the CDR3 is TGTGCCAGCAGCCCGGGCGACCGGAGTATAGATACGCAGTATTTT. Translating gives CASSPGDRSIDTQYF.

Remarks on this clonotype: The junction differs from germline at one of its ends, possibly a read error. The chain has TRBV11-3 and TRBJ2-7, with D tentatively TRBD2 (5 bases). The germline V gene encodes CDR1 SGHNT and CDR2 YENEEA. The CDR3 length is 14 residues. Written as DNA, the CDR3 is TGTGTCAGCAGCCCCGGCATAGCGACCTACGAGCAGTACTTC. Amino acids: CVSSPGIATYEQYF.

Remarks on this clonotype: This may stem from a read error, because a much larger clone lies one nucleotide away. This sequence joins TRBV12-3 or TRBV12-4 and TRBJ1-2, with 7 bases identical to TRBD1. V was clipped by 5 bases and J by 6 bases; unmatched bases: 9. CDR3 length: 14 residues. This chain's CDR3 is CASSPVDRVDGYTF. Written as DNA, the CDR3 is TGTGCCAGCAGTCCCGTCGACAGGGTGGATGGCTACACCTTC.

This clonotype was counted only a few times. Since a much larger clone is just one base distant, this may be a read error. The chain carries TRBV10-3 and TRBJ1-5; D perhaps matches TRBD1 (5 bases). Germline-derived CDR1 and CDR2 are ENHRY and SYGVKD. The CDR3 extends over 14 amino acids. CDR3 nucleotides: TGTGCCACCAGTGAGTCTTCAGGGCCCCAGCCCCAGCATTTT. This translates into CATSESSGPQPQHF.

For this clonotype: This may arise from a read error, as a much more abundant clone is one base away. This chain joins TRBV6-5 and TRBJ2-7; tentative D call: TRBD1 (5 bases). V gave up 5 bases and J gave up 0 bases, with 14 bases separating them. Germline loops: CDR1 MNHEY, CDR2 SVGAGI. This CDR3 spans 15 amino acids. The CDR3 DNA sequence: TGTGCCAGCAGTCCCAGGGCAGATTCCTCCTACGAGCAGTACTTC. Protein product: CASSPRADSSYEQYF.

This clonotype was seen only a few times. The rearrangement links TRBV24-1 to TRBJ2-2; 10 nucleotides agree with TRBD1. CDR1 is KGHDR and CDR2 is SFDVKD in the germline V gene. The CDR3 runs 16 residues. The ends lost 3 bases at V and 4 bases at J; junction bases unmatched: 4. The CDR3 DNA follows: TGTGCCACCAGTGATGCGGGACAGGGGATCACCGGGGAGCTGTTTTTT. This gives the protein CATSDAGQGITGELFF.

Worth noting for this clonotype: A much bigger clone sits one base away, suggesting this may be a read error. This sequence joins TRBV6-1 and TRBJ2-1; no clear D gene. The V gene lost 4 bases and the J gene lost 8 bases, with 12 bases spanning the gap. The CDR3 has 13 residues. Germline V gene lookup returns CDR1 MNHNS and CDR2 SASEGT. As DNA, the CDR3 is TGTGCCAGCAGTGTTGGAGTTAGATATGAGCAGTTCTTC. It translates to CASSVGVRYEQFF.

For this clonotype: This may come from a read error, since a much larger clone is one base off. The chain couples TRBV12-3 or TRBV12-4 to TRBJ1-5; the D gene is possibly TRBD1 (5 bases). The J call is uncertain, as TRBJ2-3 better fits the DNA end. The CDR3 consists of 14 residues. The CDR3 spells CASSFAGPNQPQYF. The CDR3 region has the DNA TGTGCCAGCAGTTTTGCAGGGCCCAATCAGCCCCAGTATTTT.

This clonotype was counted once. A much more abundant neighbour one base away suggests this may be a read error. The V and J genes are TRBV4-1 and TRBJ1-2; 9 bases map to TRBD1. The germline V gene has CDR1 MGHRA and CDR2 YSYEKL. The CDR3 runs to 15 residues. DNA for the CDR3: TGCGCCAGCAGCCTTGCCGGGACAGGGAAATATGGCTACATCTTC. Protein sequence: CASSLAGTGKYGYIF.

A note on this clonotype: One end of the junction varies from germline; a read error may be responsible. This sequence joins TRBV6-5 and TRBJ2-5; TRBD2 aligns across 13 bases. CDR1 and CDR2 (germline): MNHEY, SVGAGI. This CDR3 is built from 14 residues. The CDR3 region has the DNA TGTGCCAGCGGACTAGCGGGAGCTCAAGAGATCCAGTACTTC. This encodes CASGLAGAQEIQYF.